The 4 T cell receptor beta chains below come from one sample, sequenced in a study of cytomegalovirus exposure and HLA in healthy donors. The PCR employed 60 Vbeta primers together with 13 Jbeta primers. Clones were read by immunoSEQ multiplex PCR, and TCRdb kept only the in-frame ones, dropping some. Of roughly 160,000 clones listed, 81% are singletons. What was sequenced was PBMCs. The source of these receptors is a woman aged 45 to 65 in good health and CMV-seronegative.

Only one count was recorded for this clone. The rearrangement joins TRBV5-1 to TRBJ1-6; D unresolved. V gave up 1 base and J gave up 6 bases, with 8 bases separating them. Germline CDR1 and CDR2: SGHRS and YFSETQ. The CDR3 runs 14 residues. CDR3 region: CASSLRGTNSPLHF. For the CDR3, the DNA is TGCGCCAGCAGCTTGCGGGGTACTAATTCACCCCTCCACTTT. Using reference TRBV5-1 and TRBJ1-6 for the parts outside the CDR3, the full variable domain is KAGVTQTPRYLIKTRGQQVTLSCSPISGHRSVSWYQQTPGQGLQFLFEYFSETQRNKGNFPGRFSGRQFSNSRSEMNVSTLELGDSALYLCASSLRGTNSPLHFGNGTRLTVT.

The rearrangement uses TRBV2 and TRBJ1-2, with D possibly being TRBD1 (6 bases). V was pared by 7 bases and J by 8 bases, with 20 bases between. CDR3 length equals 14 residues. Per the germline V gene, CDR1 is SNHLY and CDR2 is FYNNEI. The CDR3 here is CASMPDRSLGGYTF. The CDR3 coding sequence is TGTGCCAGCATGCCGGACAGAAGCCTAGGAGGCTACACCTTC.

The V call is TRBV16, the J call TRBJ2-7, with TRBD2 identical over 7 bases. Germline V gene sequence: CDR1 KGHSY, CDR2 FQNENV. Trimming took 0 bases from V and 6 from J; bases not matched to a gene: 11. This CDR3 comprises 16 residues. The CDR3 reads CASSQSVSTSEGEQYF. CDR3 nucleotide sequence: TGTGCCAGCAGCCAATCGGTAAGCACTAGCGAGGGCGAGCAGTACTTC. Complete variable domain (other parts from reference TRBV16 and TRBJ2-7): GEEVAQTPKHLVRGEGQKAKLYCAPIKGHSYVFWYQQVLKNEFKFLISFQNENVFDETGMPKERFSAKCLPNSPCSLEIQATKLEDSAVYFCASSQSVSTSEGEQYFGPGTRLTVT.

This chain joins TRBV6-1 and TRBJ1-1, with unresolved D. The CDR3 contains 13 residues. V was shortened by 7 bases and J by 4 bases, with 13 bases between the two germline ends. CDR1 and CDR2 from the germline V gene are MNHNS and SASEGT. The CDR3 DNA follows: TGTGCCAGCACTCAGAAGGAGGGCACTGAAGCTTTCTTT. This gives the protein CASTQKEGTEAFF.